This T cell receptor (beta chain) was found in a study of blood T cells in healthy people across ages. The study's findings and limits: Older age went with lower TCR beta diversity per million T cells, in a roughly linear way.

Concerning this clonotype: Its antigen is unidentified.

The trim removed 3 bases at V and 1 base at J, leaving 5 bases unmatched. This CDR3 region has 15 residues. In germline, CDR1 is ENHRY, CDR2 SYGVKD. A second about 7 to 12 cycle PCR used barcoded and J-beta primers. TCRdb re-derived calls from the 5' RACE reads in MiXCR, one entry per CDR3 protein. Among roughly 1,800,000 distinct CDR3 sequences listed, roughly 50% were seen once. The J gene is TRBJ1-1, the V gene TRBV10-3; 7 bases match TRBD1. Sequencing input: blood. This TCR came from a woman aged 40 to 49 in good health. The CDR3 DNA sequence: TGTGCCATCAGTGATCGTGGGACAGAGAACACTGAAGCTTTCTTT. Translation: CAISDRGTENTEAFF.